This T cell receptor beta chain was sequenced during a study of T cell repertoires in cytomegalovirus infection. Overall study: It was recently identified HLA-C-restricted and well-studied HLA-B-restricted CMV epitopes that the study used. Indications came from public TCR beta signatures; they pointed to CMV infection and to a matching HLA type.

One entry per CDR3 protein, called by TCRdb with MiXCR from the reads. The table shows about 700,000 distinct CDR3 sequences, with roughly a third occurring only once. Study-wide points: Totalled public TCR beta family frequency picked out people who carried CMV plus the relevant HLA.

This clonotype came up a few times. Its matching antigen is unknown. The CDR3 spans 13 residues. V lost 5 bases, J lost 7 bases, and 14 bases lay in between. The sequence derives from a human donor in good health (CMV status not recorded). Some clones in this sample may be carry-over from other donors' samples. The chain employs TRBV12-3 or TRBV12-4 and TRBJ1-2; D might be TRBD1 (5 bases). The sample here was cultured PBMCs, taken from culture after CMV antigen stimulation. CDR3 in amino acids: CASSPRTTGGYTF. CDR3 nucleotides: TGTGCCAGCAGTCCGAGGACAACAGGTGGCTACACCTTC.